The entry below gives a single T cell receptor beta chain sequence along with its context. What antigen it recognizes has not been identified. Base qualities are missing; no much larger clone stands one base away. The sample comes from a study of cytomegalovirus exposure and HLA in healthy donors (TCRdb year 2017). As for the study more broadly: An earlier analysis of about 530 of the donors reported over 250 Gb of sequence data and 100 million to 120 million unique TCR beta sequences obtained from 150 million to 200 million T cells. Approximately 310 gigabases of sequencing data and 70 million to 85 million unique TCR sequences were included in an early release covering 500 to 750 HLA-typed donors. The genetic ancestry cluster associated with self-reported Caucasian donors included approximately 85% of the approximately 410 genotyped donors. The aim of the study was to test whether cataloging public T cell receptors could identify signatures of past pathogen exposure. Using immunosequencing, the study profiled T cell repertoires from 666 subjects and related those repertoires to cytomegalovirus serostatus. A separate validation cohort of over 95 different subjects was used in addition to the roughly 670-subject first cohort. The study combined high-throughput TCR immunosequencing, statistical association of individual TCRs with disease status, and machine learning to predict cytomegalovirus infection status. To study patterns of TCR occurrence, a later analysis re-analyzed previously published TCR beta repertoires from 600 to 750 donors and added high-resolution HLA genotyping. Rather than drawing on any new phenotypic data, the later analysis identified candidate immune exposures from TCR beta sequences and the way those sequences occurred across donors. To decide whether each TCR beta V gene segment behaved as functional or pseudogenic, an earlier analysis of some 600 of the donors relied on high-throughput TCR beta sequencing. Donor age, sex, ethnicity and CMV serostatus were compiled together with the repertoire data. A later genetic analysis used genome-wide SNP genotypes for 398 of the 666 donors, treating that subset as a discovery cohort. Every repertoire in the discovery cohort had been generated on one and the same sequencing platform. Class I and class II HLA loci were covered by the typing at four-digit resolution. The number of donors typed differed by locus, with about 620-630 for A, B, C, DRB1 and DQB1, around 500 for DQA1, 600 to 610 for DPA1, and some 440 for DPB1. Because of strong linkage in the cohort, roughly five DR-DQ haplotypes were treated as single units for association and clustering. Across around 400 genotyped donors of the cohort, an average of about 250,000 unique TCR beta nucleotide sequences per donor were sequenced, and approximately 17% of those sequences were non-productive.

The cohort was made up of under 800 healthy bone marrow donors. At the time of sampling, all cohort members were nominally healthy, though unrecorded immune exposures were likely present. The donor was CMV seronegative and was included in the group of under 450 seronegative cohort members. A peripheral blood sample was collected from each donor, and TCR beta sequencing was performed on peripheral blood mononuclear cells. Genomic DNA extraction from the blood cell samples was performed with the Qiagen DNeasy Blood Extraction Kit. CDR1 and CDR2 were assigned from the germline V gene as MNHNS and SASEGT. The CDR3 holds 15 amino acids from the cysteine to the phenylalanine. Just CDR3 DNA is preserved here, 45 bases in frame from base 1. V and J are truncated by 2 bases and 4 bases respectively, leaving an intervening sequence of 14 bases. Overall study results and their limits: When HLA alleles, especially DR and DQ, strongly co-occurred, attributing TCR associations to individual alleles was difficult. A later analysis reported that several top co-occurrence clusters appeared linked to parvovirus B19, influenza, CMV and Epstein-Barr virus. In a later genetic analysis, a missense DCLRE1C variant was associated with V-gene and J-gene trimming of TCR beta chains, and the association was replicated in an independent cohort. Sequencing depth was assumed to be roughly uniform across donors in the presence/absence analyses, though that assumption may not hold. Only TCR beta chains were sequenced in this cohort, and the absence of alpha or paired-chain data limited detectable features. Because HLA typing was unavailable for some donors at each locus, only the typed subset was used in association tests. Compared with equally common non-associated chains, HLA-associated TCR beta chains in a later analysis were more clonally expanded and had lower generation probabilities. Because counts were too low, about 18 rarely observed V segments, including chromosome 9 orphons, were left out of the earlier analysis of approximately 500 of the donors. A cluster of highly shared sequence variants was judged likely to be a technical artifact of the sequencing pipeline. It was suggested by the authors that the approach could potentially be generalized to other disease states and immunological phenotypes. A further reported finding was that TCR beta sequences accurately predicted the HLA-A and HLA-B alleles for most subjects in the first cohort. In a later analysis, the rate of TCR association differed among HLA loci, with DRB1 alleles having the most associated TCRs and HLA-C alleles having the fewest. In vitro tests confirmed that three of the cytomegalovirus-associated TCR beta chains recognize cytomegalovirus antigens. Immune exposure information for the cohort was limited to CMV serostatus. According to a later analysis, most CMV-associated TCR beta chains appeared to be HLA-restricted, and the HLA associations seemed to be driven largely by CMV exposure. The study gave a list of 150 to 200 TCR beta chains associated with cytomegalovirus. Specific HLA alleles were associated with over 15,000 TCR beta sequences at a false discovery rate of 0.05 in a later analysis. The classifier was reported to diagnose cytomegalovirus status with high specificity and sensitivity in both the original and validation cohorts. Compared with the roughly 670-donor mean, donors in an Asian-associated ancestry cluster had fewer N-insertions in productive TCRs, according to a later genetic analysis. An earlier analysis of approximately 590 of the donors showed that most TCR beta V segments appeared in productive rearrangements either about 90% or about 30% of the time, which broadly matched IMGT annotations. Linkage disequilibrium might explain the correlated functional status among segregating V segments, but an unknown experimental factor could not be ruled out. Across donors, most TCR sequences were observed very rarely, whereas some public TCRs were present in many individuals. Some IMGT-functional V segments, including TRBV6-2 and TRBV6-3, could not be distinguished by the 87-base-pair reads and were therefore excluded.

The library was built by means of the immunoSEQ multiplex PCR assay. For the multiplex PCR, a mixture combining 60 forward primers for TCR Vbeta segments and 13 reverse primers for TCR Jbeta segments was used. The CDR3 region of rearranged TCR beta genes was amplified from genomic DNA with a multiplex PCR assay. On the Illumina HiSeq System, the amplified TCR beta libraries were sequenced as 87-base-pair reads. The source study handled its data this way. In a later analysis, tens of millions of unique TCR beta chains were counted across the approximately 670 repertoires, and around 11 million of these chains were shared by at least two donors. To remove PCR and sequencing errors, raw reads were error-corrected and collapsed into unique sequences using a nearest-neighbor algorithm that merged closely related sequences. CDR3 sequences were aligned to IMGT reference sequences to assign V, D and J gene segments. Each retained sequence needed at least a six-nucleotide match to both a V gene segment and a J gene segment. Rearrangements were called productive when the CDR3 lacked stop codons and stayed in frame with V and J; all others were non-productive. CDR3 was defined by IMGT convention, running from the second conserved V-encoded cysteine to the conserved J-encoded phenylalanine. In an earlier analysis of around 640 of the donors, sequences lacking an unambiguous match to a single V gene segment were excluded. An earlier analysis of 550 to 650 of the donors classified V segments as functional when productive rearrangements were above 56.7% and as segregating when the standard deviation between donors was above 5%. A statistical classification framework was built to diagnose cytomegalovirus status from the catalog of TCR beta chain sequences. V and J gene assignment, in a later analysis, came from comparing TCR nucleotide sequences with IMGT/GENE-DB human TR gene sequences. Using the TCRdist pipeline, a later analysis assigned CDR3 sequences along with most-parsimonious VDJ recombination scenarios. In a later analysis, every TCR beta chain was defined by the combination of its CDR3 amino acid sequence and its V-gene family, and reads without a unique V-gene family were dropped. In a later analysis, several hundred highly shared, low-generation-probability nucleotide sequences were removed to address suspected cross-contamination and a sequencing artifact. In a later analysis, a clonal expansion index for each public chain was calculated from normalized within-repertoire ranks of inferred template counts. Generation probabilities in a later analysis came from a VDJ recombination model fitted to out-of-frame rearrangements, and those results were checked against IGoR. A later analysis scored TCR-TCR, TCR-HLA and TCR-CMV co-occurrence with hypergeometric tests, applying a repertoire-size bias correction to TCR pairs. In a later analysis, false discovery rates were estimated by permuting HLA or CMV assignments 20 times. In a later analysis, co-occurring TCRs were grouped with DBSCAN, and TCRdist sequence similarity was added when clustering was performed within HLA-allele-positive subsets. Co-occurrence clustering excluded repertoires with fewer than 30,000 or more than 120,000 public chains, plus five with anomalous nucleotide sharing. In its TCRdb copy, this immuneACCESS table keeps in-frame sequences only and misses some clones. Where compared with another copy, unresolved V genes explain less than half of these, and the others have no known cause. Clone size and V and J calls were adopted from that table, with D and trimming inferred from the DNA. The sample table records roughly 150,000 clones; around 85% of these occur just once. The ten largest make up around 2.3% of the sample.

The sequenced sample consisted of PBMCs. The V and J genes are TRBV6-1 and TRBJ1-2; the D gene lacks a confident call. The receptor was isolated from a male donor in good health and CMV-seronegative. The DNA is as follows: TGTGCCAGCAGTGAATTGGCGGCTCGGGGCTATGGCTACACCTTC. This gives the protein CASSELAARGYGYTF.